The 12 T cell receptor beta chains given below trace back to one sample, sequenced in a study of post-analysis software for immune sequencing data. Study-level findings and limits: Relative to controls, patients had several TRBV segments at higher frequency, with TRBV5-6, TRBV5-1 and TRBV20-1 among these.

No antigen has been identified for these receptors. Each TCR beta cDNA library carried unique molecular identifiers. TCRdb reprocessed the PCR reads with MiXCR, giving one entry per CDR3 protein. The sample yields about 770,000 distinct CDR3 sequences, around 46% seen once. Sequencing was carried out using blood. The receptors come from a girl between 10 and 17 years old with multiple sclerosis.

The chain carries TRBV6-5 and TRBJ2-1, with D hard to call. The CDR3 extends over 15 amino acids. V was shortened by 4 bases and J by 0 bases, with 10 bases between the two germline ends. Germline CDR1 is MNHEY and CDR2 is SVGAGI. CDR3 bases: TGTGCCAGCAGTTTTTGGCAAAGCTCCTACAATGAGCAGTTCTTC. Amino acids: CASSFWQSSYNEQFF.

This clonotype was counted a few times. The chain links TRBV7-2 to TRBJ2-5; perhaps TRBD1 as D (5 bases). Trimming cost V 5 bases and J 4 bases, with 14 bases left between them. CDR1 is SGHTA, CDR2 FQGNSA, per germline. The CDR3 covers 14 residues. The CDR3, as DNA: TGTGCCAGCAGCCCACCATGGGGCGGAGAGACCCAGTACTTC. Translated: CASSPPWGGETQYF.

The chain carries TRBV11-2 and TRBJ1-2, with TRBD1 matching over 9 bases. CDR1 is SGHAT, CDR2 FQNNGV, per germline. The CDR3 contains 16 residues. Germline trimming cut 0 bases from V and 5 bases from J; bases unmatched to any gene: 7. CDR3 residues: CASSLDPGQGGYGYTF. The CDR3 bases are TGTGCCAGCAGCTTAGATCCGGGACAGGGAGGGTATGGCTACACCTTC.

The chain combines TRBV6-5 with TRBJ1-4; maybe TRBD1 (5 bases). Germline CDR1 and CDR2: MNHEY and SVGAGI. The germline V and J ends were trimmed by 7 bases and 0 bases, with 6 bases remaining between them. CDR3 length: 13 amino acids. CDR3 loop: CASMGPTNEKLFF. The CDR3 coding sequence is TGTGCCAGCATGGGGCCAACTAATGAAAAACTGTTTTTT.

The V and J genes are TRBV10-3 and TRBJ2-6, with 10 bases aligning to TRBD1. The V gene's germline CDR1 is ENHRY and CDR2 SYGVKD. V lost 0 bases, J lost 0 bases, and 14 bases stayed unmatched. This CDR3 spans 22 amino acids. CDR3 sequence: CAISESKGQGTNWVSGANVLTF. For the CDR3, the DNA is TGTGCCATCAGTGAGTCGAAGGGACAGGGGACGAATTGGGTCTCTGGGGCCAACGTCCTGACTTTC.

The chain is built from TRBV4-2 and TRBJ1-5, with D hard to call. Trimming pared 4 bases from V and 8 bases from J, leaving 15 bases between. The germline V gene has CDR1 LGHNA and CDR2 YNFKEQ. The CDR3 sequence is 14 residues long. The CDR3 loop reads CASSPGTGKEPQHF. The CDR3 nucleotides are TGTGCCAGCAGCCCGGGCACCGGGAAGGAGCCCCAGCATTTT.

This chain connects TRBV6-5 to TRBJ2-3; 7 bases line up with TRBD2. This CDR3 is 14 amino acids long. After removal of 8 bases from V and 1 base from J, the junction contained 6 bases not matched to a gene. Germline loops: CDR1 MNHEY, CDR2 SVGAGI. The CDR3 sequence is CASAGEKGTDTQYF. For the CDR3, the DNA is TGTGCCAGCGCGGGAGAAAAAGGCACAGATACGCAGTATTTT.

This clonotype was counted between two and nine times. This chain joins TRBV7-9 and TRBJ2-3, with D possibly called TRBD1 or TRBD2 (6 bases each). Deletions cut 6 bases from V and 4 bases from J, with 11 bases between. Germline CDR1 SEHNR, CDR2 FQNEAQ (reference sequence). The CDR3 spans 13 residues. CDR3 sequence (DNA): TGTGCCAGCAGGGCAGGGGAGGCAGATACGCAGTATTTT. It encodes CASRAGEADTQYF.

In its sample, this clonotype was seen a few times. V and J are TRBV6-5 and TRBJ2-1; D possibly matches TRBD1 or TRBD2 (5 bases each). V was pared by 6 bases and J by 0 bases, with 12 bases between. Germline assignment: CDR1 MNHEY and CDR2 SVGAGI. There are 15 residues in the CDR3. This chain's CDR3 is CASRDGASSYNEQFF. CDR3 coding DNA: TGTGCCAGCAGGGACGGGGCTTCCTCCTACAATGAGCAGTTCTTC.

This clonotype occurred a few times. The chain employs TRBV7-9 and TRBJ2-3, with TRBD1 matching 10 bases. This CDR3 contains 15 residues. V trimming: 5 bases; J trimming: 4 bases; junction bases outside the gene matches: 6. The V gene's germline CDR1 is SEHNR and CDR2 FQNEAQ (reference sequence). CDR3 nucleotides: TGTGCCAGCAGCCGACAGGGGGCCGAATCAGATACGCAGTATTTT. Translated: CASSRQGAESDTQYF. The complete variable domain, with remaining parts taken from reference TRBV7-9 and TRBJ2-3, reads DTGVSQNPRHKITKRGQNVTFRCDPISEHNRLYWYRQTLGQGPEFLTYFQNEAQLEKSRLLSDRFSAERPKGSFSTLEIQRTEQGDSAMYLCASSRQGAESDTQYFGPGTRLTVL.

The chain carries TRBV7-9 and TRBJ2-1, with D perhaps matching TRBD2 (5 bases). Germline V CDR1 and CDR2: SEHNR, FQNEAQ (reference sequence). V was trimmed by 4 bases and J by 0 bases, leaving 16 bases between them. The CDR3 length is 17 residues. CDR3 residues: CASSSELVGLSYNEQFF. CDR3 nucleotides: TGTGCCAGCAGCTCAGAGTTGGTCGGACTCTCCTACAATGAGCAGTTCTTC.

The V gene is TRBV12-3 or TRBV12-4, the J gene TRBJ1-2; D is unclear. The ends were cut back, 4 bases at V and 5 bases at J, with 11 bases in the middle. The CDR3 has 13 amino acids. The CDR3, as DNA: TGTGCCAGCAGTTGGGCCTACCGTTATGGCTACACCTTC. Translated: CASSWAYRYGYTF.